Following are 27 T cell receptor beta chains from one sample sequenced in a study of blood T cell repertoires in COVID-19 (dated by TCRdb to about 2020). The method was the immunoSEQ multiplex PCR assay. TCRdb's version of the immuneACCESS table is confined to in-frame rearrangements and falls short of the full clone set. An unresolved V gene accounts for under half of the shortfall where checked; the remainder is of unknown origin. The sample data list 55,000 to 90,000 clones, and 88% of these were observed just once. 1.1% to 1.5% of the sample rests with the top ten. Sequenced sample: peripheral blood. The receptors derive from a human donor in a cohort sampled during active COVID-19.

The genes are TRBV5-8 and TRBJ2-1; TRBD2 matches at 9 bases. Germline CDR1 is SGHTS and CDR2 is YDEGEE. The CDR3 runs 13 residues. J was trimmed by 2 bases and V by 9 bases; bases with no gene match: 3. The CDR3 is CATRTSAYNEQFF. CDR3 coding DNA: TGTGCCACCCGGACTAGCGCCTACAATGAGCAGTTCTTC.

This clone appeared once. The chain is built from TRBV15 and TRBJ2-1, with 10 bases lining up with TRBD2. The V and J ends lost 2 bases and 7 bases, in that order; junction bases with no gene match: 8. The germline gives CDR1 LNHNV, CDR2 YYDKDF (reference sequence). The CDR3 is 16 residues long. CDR3 sequence (DNA): TGTGCCACCAGCAGACCCGCTAGCGGGAGTTTAAATGAGCAGTTCTTC. Protein sequence: CATSRPASGSLNEQFF.

The chain recombines TRBV12-5 with TRBJ2-7; 10 bases match TRBD2. CDR1 LGHNT and CDR2 FRNRAP come from the germline V gene. The CDR3 covers 16 residues. V dropped 0 bases and J dropped 3; count of bases not matched to a gene: 5. CDR3 sequence reads: CASGLVPLAGGYEQYF. CDR3 sequence (DNA): TGTGCTAGTGGTTTGGTACCCTTAGCGGGGGGCTACGAGCAGTACTTC. Supplemented by reference TRBV12-5 and TRBJ2-7, the full variable domain reads DARVTQTPRHKVTEMGQEVTMRCQPILGHNTVFWYRQTMMQGLELLAYFRNRAPLDDSGMPKDRFSAEMPDATLATLKIQPSEPRDSAVYFCASGLVPLAGGYEQYFGPGTRLTVT.

The chain links TRBV27 to TRBJ2-3, with 10 bases lining up with TRBD2. CDR1 and CDR2 (germline): MNHEY, SMNVEV (reference sequence). V gave up 5 bases and J gave up 6 bases; unmatched junction bases: 5. The CDR3 runs 14 residues. CDR3 sequence reads: CASSQEGLADTQYF. The CDR3 DNA is TGTGCCAGCAGTCAGGAGGGACTAGCGGATACGCAGTATTTT.

The chain couples TRBV28 to TRBJ2-7, with 9 positions matching TRBD1. The junction had 7 bases not matched to a gene; V was cut back by 5 bases and J by 5 bases. Looked up from germline, CDR1 is MDHEN and CDR2 is SYDVKM. CDR3 length: 14 residues. CDR3 sequence reads: CASSGGTGIHEQYV. DNA for the CDR3: TGTGCCAGCAGTGGGGGGACAGGGATCCACGAGCAGTACGTC.

The chain employs TRBV24-1 and TRBJ1-2; maybe TRBD1 (6 bases). The CDR3 has 13 residues. V was pared by 8 bases and J by 6 bases, with 15 bases between. Per the germline V gene, CDR1 is KGHDR and CDR2 is SFDVKD. CDR3 DNA: TGTGCCACCAACGGTCCAGGGGTAAATGGCTACACCTTC. Its protein product is CATNGPGVNGYTF.

The chain combines TRBV28 with TRBJ1-6, with D possibly being TRBD1 (6 bases). Looked up from germline, CDR1 is MDHEN and CDR2 is SYDVKM. Trimming took off 5 bases at V and 1 base at J, with 9 bases between the two ends. The length of the CDR3 is 15 residues. The CDR3 DNA reads TGTGCCAGCAGTCCCGGGACATCCTATAATTCACCCCTCCACTTT. This encodes CASSPGTSYNSPLHF.

The chain carries TRBV29-1 and TRBJ1-1; D ambiguous. V was trimmed by 6 bases and J by 0 bases, leaving 11 bases between them. The germline V gene encodes CDR1 SQVTM and CDR2 ANQGSEA. The length of the CDR3 is 13 residues. The CDR3 spells CSVERVLNTEAFF. In DNA form, the CDR3 reads TGCAGCGTAGAAAGAGTTCTGAACACTGAAGCTTTCTTT.

The chain carries TRBV27 and TRBJ2-7; TRBD2 aligns across 8 bases. Germline V gene sequence: CDR1 MNHEY, CDR2 SMNVEV (reference sequence). This CDR3 region has 14 residues. The CDR3 nucleotides read TGTGCGGATCGGGAGGGTTGGGGGGCTCGGGAGCAGTACGTC. This sequence encodes CADREGWGAREQYV.

The gene calls are TRBV12-3 or TRBV12-4 and TRBJ2-7, with D perhaps TRBD2 (6 bases). This CDR3 is 13 amino acids long. V shed 1 base and J shed 5 bases, with 9 bases lying between them. CDR3 loop: CASSLEGRNEQYV. CDR3 bases: TGTGCCAGCAGTTTAGAAGGGAGGAACGAGCAGTACGTC.

The V call is TRBV3-1 (or the pseudogene TRBV3-2), the J call TRBJ1-1; the D is unclear. V lost 1 base and J 7 bases, leaving 7 bases between the germline ends. CDR1 and CDR2 (germline): LGHDT, YNNKEL (reference sequence). The CDR3 has 12 amino acids. The CDR3: CASSQGRYEAFF. CDR3 DNA sequence: TGTGCCAGCAGCCAAGGGAGGTATGAAGCTTTCTTT.

This rearrangement joins TRBV21-1 to TRBJ1-4; the DNA was not used to check the table's D call, TRBD1. TRBV21-1 is a documented pseudogene. This CDR3 contains 15 residues. CDR3 DNA sequence: TGTGCCAGCAGCAAAGGGCAGGGGAGCGGTGAAAAACTGTTTTTT. Protein product: CASSKGQGSGEKLFF.

Turning to this clone: This CDR3 is also generated by other DNA sequences in the sample. This sequence joins TRBV6-5 and TRBJ2-7; 8 bases are shared with TRBD2. The junction had 7 bases not matched to a gene; V was cut back by 0 bases and J by 3 bases. There are 16 residues in the CDR3. Germline V gene sequence: CDR1 MNHEY, CDR2 SVGAGI. The CDR3 sequence: CASSYSDAGGHYEQYF. The CDR3 bases are TGTGCCAGCAGTTACTCGGACGCGGGGGGACACTACGAGCAGTACTTC.

The rearrangement joins TRBV24-1 to TRBJ2-7, with 8 bases fitting TRBD2. This CDR3 is built from 15 residues. Germline V lookup: CDR1 KGHDR, CDR2 SFDVKD. V dropped 12 bases and J dropped 0; count of bases not matched to a gene: 12. This CDR3 is CAPGRAYVSSYEQYV. The CDR3 DNA reads as TGTGCCCCCGGGAGGGCCTATGTGAGCTCCTACGAGCAGTACGTC.

The rearrangement joins TRBV7-9 to TRBJ1-1; possibly TRBD1 for D (5 bases). Germline CDR1 reads SEHNR; CDR2 reads FQNEAQ (reference sequence). The V end was cut by 6 bases, the J end by 10 bases, with 12 bases between. CDR3 size: 11 residues. DNA of the CDR3: TGTGCCAGCAGTCCGGGGGTAGGAGCTTTCTTT. Translating gives CASSPGVGAFF.

This chain uses TRBV19 with TRBJ2-1, with 8 bases matching TRBD1. With V trimmed by 5 bases and J by 7 bases, 16 bases remained unmatched. The germline gives CDR1 LNHDA, CDR2 SQIVND (reference sequence). The CDR3 has 17 amino acids. This CDR3 is CASSYGVLRTGQNEQFF. In DNA, the CDR3 is TGTGCCAGTAGTTATGGTGTGTTGCGGACAGGGCAAAATGAGCAGTTCTTC.

This chain connects TRBV6-5 to TRBJ1-1; D is ambiguous. Germline-derived CDR1 and CDR2 are MNHEY and SVGAGI. CDR3 length equals 12 residues. Trimming took off 6 bases at V and 1 base at J, with 6 bases between the two ends. CDR3 sequence: CASSRQNTEAFF. Written as DNA, the CDR3 is TGTGCCAGCAGCAGACAGAACACTGAAGCTTTCTTT.

The chain is built from TRBV4-1 and TRBJ1-5; possibly TRBD1 for D (5 bases). CDR3 length equals 14 residues. Trimming left V 3 bases short and J 8 bases short, with 14 bases between. Germline-derived CDR1 and CDR2 are MGHRA and YSYEKL. CDR3 in DNA: TGCGCCAGCAGCCATCCGCAGGGTTTGGAGCCCCAGCATTTT. It specifies CASSHPQGLEPQHF.

V is TRBV28 and J is TRBJ1-1; D is undetermined. V lost 8 bases and J lost 1, with 8 bases in between. The germline V gene encodes CDR1 MDHEN and CDR2 SYDVKM. The CDR3 contains 12 residues. The CDR3 loop is CASQKENTEAFF. Here the CDR3 DNA reads TGTGCCAGCCAGAAAGAGAACACTGAAGCTTTCTTT. The full variable domain, its missing parts supplied by reference TRBV28 and TRBJ1-1, is DVKVTQSSRYLVKRTGEKVFLECVQDMDHENMFWYRQDPGLGLRLIYFSYDVKMKEKGDIPEGYSVSREKKERFSLILESASTNQTSMYLCASQKENTEAFFGQGTRLTVV.

V is TRBV29-1 and J is TRBJ1-1, with D possibly matching TRBD1 (6 bases). V was pared by 4 bases and J by 6 bases, with 24 bases between. The CDR3 extends over 16 amino acids. Germline-derived CDR1 and CDR2 are SQVTM and ANQGSEA. The CDR3 coding sequence is TGCAGCGTTGGGGCCCTTTTGGGGGCGGGAGGGGCTGAAGCTTTCTTT. Its translation: CSVGALLGAGGAEAFF.

The V gene is TRBV2, the J gene TRBJ1-6; TRBD1 matches 12 bases. Germline trimming cut 5 bases from V and 7 bases from J; bases unmatched to any gene: 3. The CDR3 spans 15 residues. Germline V gene data show CDR1 as SNHLY and CDR2 as FYNNEI. The CDR3 DNA follows: TGTGCCAGCAGTTGGGACAGGGGGCAGAATTCACCCCTCCACTTT. Translation: CASSWDRGQNSPLHF.

The chain carries TRBV7-2 and TRBJ2-1; 14 bases line up with TRBD2. The germline CDR1 and CDR2 sequences are SGHTA and FQGNSA. J was trimmed by 8 bases and V by 4 bases; bases with no gene match: 4. CDR3 size: 15 residues. CDR3 in DNA: TGTGCCAGCAGCTCCGGGACTAGCGGGAGCGATGAGCAGTTCTTC. Its protein is CASSSGTSGSDEQFF. The entire variable domain, with the rest obtained from reference TRBV7-2 and TRBJ2-1, is as follows: GAGVSQSPSNKVTEKGKDVELRCDPISGHTALYWYRQSLGQGLEFLIYFQGNSAPDKSGLPSDRFSAERTGGSVSTLTIQRTQQEDSAVYLCASSSGTSGSDEQFFGPGTRLTVL.

The DNA for the CDR3 is TGCGCCAGCAGCTTAGCTATTAGCGGTCGCACCGGGGAGCTGTTTTTT. Translation gives CASSLAISGRTGELFF. This sequence joins TRBV5-1 and TRBJ2-2; possible D gene TRBD2, 6 bases. Trimming pared 2 bases from V and 4 bases from J, leaving 15 bases between. Germline CDR1 is SGHRS and CDR2 is YFSETQ. This CDR3 region has 16 residues.

J is TRBJ2-1 and V is TRBV7-2; TRBD1 matches at 7 bases. This CDR3 has 14 residues. Germline trimming cut 5 bases from V and 8 bases from J; bases unmatched to any gene: 9. The germline CDR1 and CDR2 sequences are SGHTA and FQGNSA. The CDR3, as DNA: TGTGCCAGCAGCACCGGACAGGTTGGTCATGAGCAGTTCTTC. Protein: CASSTGQVGHEQFF.

The V call is TRBV7-9, the J call TRBJ2-5; a weak D match, TRBD2 (6 bases). The V gene lost 5 bases and the J gene lost 2 bases, with 12 bases spanning the gap. This CDR3 spans 14 amino acids. Germline V gene sequence: CDR1 SEHNR, CDR2 FQNEAQ (reference sequence). This CDR3 is CASSEWGTQETQYF. The CDR3, as DNA: TGTGCCAGCAGCGAGTGGGGGACTCAAGAGACCCAGTACTTC.

The chain recombines TRBV19 with TRBJ2-1; tentatively, D is TRBD1 (7 bases). V lost 3 bases to trimming and J lost 4 bases, with 16 bases between them. CDR1 and CDR2 from the germline V gene are LNHDA and SQIVND (reference sequence). The CDR3 spans 16 residues. The CDR3: CASSIFGGGGYNEQFF. The CDR3 DNA reads as TGTGCCAGTAGTATCTTTGGAGGGGGCGGGTACAATGAGCAGTTCTTC. Full variable domain (missing parts from reference TRBV19 and TRBJ2-1): DGGITQSPKYLFRKEGQNVTLSCEQNLNHDAMYWYRQDPGQGLRLIYYSQIVNDFQKGDIAEGYSVSREKKESFPLTVTSAQKNPTAFYLCASSIFGGGGYNEQFFGPGTRLTVL.

V and J are TRBV28 and TRBJ1-6; 11 bases map to TRBD1. The V gene end was trimmed by 4 bases and the J gene end by 8 bases; junction bases not matched to a gene: 4. The CDR3 covers 15 residues. Germline loops: CDR1 MDHEN, CDR2 SYDVKM. DNA of the CDR3: TGTGCCAGCAGTTCCTTGGGACAGGGGGATTCACCCCTCCACTTT. Translation: CASSSLGQGDSPLHF.